A selection of T cell receptor beta chains follows, all from one sample in a study of T-cell reconstitution after alpha-beta-depleted transplantation in children. In TCRdb, the PCR reads were re-called with MiXCR into one record per CDR3 protein. Among some 840,000 distinct CDR3 sequences listed, around 15% were seen once. Here the sequenced sample was PBMCs, mostly from graft donor cells, taken 360 days after TCRalphabeta/CD19-depleted stem cell transplant. Receptors were obtained from a male patient between 5 and 17 years old who had a stem cell transplant for acute lymphoblastic leukemia, so the T cells may come from the graft donor. The CDR3 runs from the conserved cysteine through the conserved F or W. D genes are given only for firm matches. Not all rows give a size; the values are once, few, many and, for expanded clones, a class.

TRBJ1-1 TRBV5-1 NA NA TGCGCCAGCAGCTTGTCCCGGACTTACCGGGGGGACACTGAAGCTTTCTTT CASSLSRTYRGDTEAFF
TRBJ2-7 TRBV6-1 once TRBD2 TGTGCCAGCACCCTAGCGGGAGAGGGCCACGAGCAGTACTTC CASTLAGEGHEQYF
TRBJ1-4 TRBV21-1 NA NA TGTGCCAGCAGCAAAATGGGAACTAATGAAAAACTGTTTTTT CASSKMGTNEKLFF
TRBJ2-7 TRBV5-1 many TRBD2 TGCGCCAGCAGCTCAGATGTACTAGCGGGAGGATGGGAGCAGTACTTC CASSSDVLAGGWEQYF
TRBJ2-7 TRBV3-1 few TRBD2 TGTGCCAGCAGCCAGAGACTAGCGGGGTCATCCTCCTACGAGCAGTACTTC CASSQRLAGSSSYEQYF
TRBJ2-3 TRBV27 NA TRBD2 TGTGCCAGCAGTTTAGCAGCGGGACTTACAGATACGCAGTATTTT CASSLAAGLTDTQYF
TRBJ2-7 TRBV7-8 NA NA TGTGCCAGCAGCTTGTCCGGAGGGGGCGACATTAACGAGCAGTACTTC CASSLSGGGDINEQYF
TRBJ1-3 TRBV10-3 few NA TGTGCCATCTCCGCGAGCTCTGGAAACACCATATATTTT CAISASSGNTIYF
TRBJ1-6 TRBV5-5 NA NA TGTGCCAGCAGCATTGGACAGCAGCGACCACCCCTCCACTTT CASSIGQQRPPLHF
TRBJ1-2 TRBV20-1 many NA TGCAGTGCTAGACCCTCCAGAGATCTCTTC CSARPSRDLF
TRBJ1-2 TRBV27 NA TRBD1 TGTGCCAGCAGTCCATACCTGGGAAGTCAGGGGGCTTGGGGCTACACCTTC CASSPYLGSQGAWGYTF
TRBJ2-7 TRBV27 NA NA TGTGCCAGCAGTCCCCCCTCGGGCACTTACGAGCAGTACTTC CASSPPSGTYEQYF
TRBJ1-3 TRBV4-1 few NA TGCGCCAGCAGCCAAGATGGGGGGACCTCTGGAAACACCATATATTTT CASSQDGGTSGNTIYF
TRBJ2-1 TRBV4-2 NA NA TGTGCCAGCAGCCAAGTCCCCGTCGGGGAACTTTACAATGAGCAGTTCTTC CASSQVPVGELYNEQFF
TRBJ2-7 TRBV7-9 many TRBD2 TGTGCCAGCAGCCTAACTAGCGGGGGCACCTACGAGCAGTACTTC CASSLTSGGTYEQYF
TRBJ2-3 TRBV11-2 once NA TGTGCCAGCAGCTTCGTAGCCACGAGAAGCACAGATACGCAGTATTTT CASSFVATRSTDTQYF
TRBJ2-5 TRBV6-2/TRBV6-3 NA TRBD2 TGTGCCAGCAGTATGACTAGCGGGCGAGAGACCCAGTACTTC CASSMTSGRETQYF
TRBJ1-5 TRBV12-3/TRBV12-4 few NA TGTGCCACCCGAATAGGAGGGAGGGGGGTTCAGCCCCAGCATTTT CATRIGGRGVQPQHF
TRBJ2-1 TRBV5-1 NA NA TGCGCCAGCAGCTTGGTAGGGACTCCCCACGGGCAGTTCTTC CASSLVGTPHGQFF
TRBJ2-1 TRBV5-1 many NA TGTGCCAGCTCACCACGCCCCTACAATGAGCAGTTCTTC CASSPRPYNEQFF
TRBJ2-2 TRBV12-3/TRBV12-4 NA NA TGTGCCAGCAGTTTAGGGAGGAGGGGACTCCTACTCCCGACGGACACCGGGGAGCTGTTTTTT CASSLGRRGLLLPTDTGELFF
TRBJ2-7 TRBV5-1 few TRBD2 TGCGCCAGCAGCTTGGTTGGGACTAGCGGTGTCTACGAGCAGTACTTC CASSLVGTSGVYEQYF
TRBJ2-3 TRBV5-1 many NA TGCGCCAGCAGCTTAATCCAGGGAAACACAGATACGCAGTATTTT CASSLIQGNTDTQYF
TRBJ2-7 TRBV7-8 NA TRBD1 TGTGCCAGCAGCTACCCGGGACAGGGAGTCTACGAGCAGTACTTC CASSYPGQGVYEQYF
TRBJ2-5 TRBV29-1 many TRBD2 TGCAGCGTCGCCCCGGGAGGCCCACCGCAAGAGACCCAGTACTTC CSVAPGGPPQETQYF
TRBJ2-3 TRBV20-1 few NA TGCAGTGCTAGGAGCGGACCTAGCACAGATACGCAGTATTTT CSARSGPSTDTQYF
TRBJ1-4 TRBV2 few TRBD1 TGTGCCAGCAGCACAGGGGGAACTAATGAAAAACTGTTTTTT CASSTGGTNEKLFF
TRBJ2-2 TRBV29-1 few NA TGCAGCGTATGGGAGGGGGAGCTGTTTTTT CSVWEGELFF
TRBJ2-2 TRBV12-3/TRBV12-4 many NA TGTGCCAGCAGTTTAGCGGGAGTAGCCGGGGAGCTGTTTTTT CASSLAGVAGELFF
TRBJ2-1 TRBV5-1 many TRBD2 TGCGCCAGCAGCTTCGAGCGGGAGGAGCAGTTCTTC CASSFEREEQFF
TRBJ2-7 TRBV6-6 NA TRBD2 TGTGCCAGCAGTTACTCGGCGGGGGACGAGCAGTACTTC CASSYSAGDEQYF
TRBJ2-7 TRBV7-7 few NA TGTGCCAGCAGCTTAGGGGACGTCGACGAGCAGTACTTC CASSLGDVDEQYF
TRBJ1-1 TRBV12-3/TRBV12-4 many TRBD1 TGTGCCAGCAGTTTAGCAGGGACAGGGGGGACTGAAGCTTTCTTT CASSLAGTGGTEAFF
TRBJ1-4 TRBV29-1 few NA TGCAGCGTTGTCCGTGCAACTAATGAAAAACTGTTTTTT CSVVRATNEKLFF
TRBJ2-5 TRBV12-3/TRBV12-4 few TRBD2 TGTGCCAGCAGTTCGACTAGCGGGACGGCGCGGCGCTCTAGAGAGACCCAGTACTTC CASSSTSGTARRSRETQYF
TRBJ2-1 TRBV20-1 few NA TGCAGTGCACCGGGACTCCTCAACGATGAGCAGTTCTTC CSAPGLLNDEQFF
TRBJ2-2 TRBV12-3/TRBV12-4 few NA TGTGCCAGCAGTGCGGGACCCCGGGGAACCGGGGAGCTGTTTTTT CASSAGPRGTGELFF
TRBJ1-1 TRBV15 NA NA TGTGCCACCAGCAGAGACCCGACAGCGTACAAGGGGAACACTGAAGCTTTCTTT CATSRDPTAYKGNTEAFF
TRBJ2-1 TRBV2 few NA TGTGCCAGCAGTGCAGAAACCAACTCCTACAATGAGCAGTTCTTC CASSAETNSYNEQFF
TRBJ2-1 TRBV10-1 NA TRBD2 TGCGCCAGCAGCGATACGAGGAGCGGGAGGTGGCATGAGCAGTTCTTC CASSDTRSGRWHEQFF
TRBJ2-1 TRBV5-1 many NA TGCGCCAGCAGCTTCGGGACTTCCTACAATGAGCAGTTCTTC CASSFGTSYNEQFF
TRBJ2-1 TRBV7-2 NA NA TGTGCCAGCAGCCGGGAAGCCTTAGATGAGCAGTTCTTC CASSREALDEQFF
TRBJ2-5 TRBV29-1 NA TRBD2 TGCAGCGTTGAAGTGGGGGTAGCGGGAGGACTGTGGGAGACCCAGTACTTC CSVEVGVAGGLWETQYF
TRBJ2-7 TRBV4-1 NA TRBD2 TGCGCCAGCAGAGCGCCCGGGACTAGCGGGACAGATCGGTACGAGCAGTACTTC CASRAPGTSGTDRYEQYF
TRBJ2-7 TRBV7-9 NA NA TGTGCCAGCAGGGGGGGCGAGGGAGCCTACGAGCAGTACTTC CASRGGEGAYEQYF
TRBJ2-3 TRBV4-1 NA NA TGCGCCAGCAGCCAATCAGGGGTTTTGACAGATACGCAGTATTTT CASSQSGVLTDTQYF
TRBJ2-1 TRBV3-1 NA TRBD2 TGTGCCACCTGCCAAGGAGAGGTACTAGCGGGCTCCCCCTACAATGAGCAGTTCTTC CATCQGEVLAGSPYNEQFF
TRBJ2-7 TRBV4-1 NA NA TGCGCCAGCAGCCCAGACAGGCCGCCCTACGAGCAGTACTTC CASSPDRPPYEQYF
TRBJ2-2 TRBV10-3 few TRBD1 TGTGCCATCAGAGCGAGGGGGCAGAGCACCGGGGAGCTGTTTTTT CAIRARGQSTGELFF
TRBJ2-1 TRBV27 NA TRBD2 TGTGCCAGCAGTTTCCCCGGGAGGCACCATGAGCAGTTCTTC CASSFPGRHHEQFF
TRBJ1-4 TRBV25-1 NA NA TGTGCCAGCAGTGACGGGGGAATACTAGAAAAACTGTTTTTT CASSDGGILEKLFF
TRBJ1-5 TRBV20-1 NA NA TGCAGTGCCGCAGCCAGACGGACAGTGGGGGGTAATCAGCCCCAGCATTTT CSAAARRTVGGNQPQHF
TRBJ2-1 TRBV9 many TRBD2 TGTGCCAGCAGCGTATACGGAGCGGGAGATCTCGGCGATGAGCAGTTCTTC CASSVYGAGDLGDEQFF
TRBJ1-5 TRBV4-2 NA NA TGTGCCAGCAGCCAAAGTGGGGGACTGGTACAGCCCCAGCATTTT CASSQSGGLVQPQHF